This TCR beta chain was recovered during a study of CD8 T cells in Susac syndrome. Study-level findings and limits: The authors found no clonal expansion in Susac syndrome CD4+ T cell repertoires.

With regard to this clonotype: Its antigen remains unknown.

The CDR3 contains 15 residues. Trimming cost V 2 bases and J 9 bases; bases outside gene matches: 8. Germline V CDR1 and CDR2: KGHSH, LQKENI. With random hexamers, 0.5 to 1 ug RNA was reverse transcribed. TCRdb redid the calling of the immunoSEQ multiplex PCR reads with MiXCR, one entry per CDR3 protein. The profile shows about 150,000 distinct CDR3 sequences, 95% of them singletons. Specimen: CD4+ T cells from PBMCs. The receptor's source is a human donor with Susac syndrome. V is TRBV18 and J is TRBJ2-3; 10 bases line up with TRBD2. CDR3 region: CASSPFLAGEYTQYF. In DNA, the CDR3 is TGTGCCAGCTCACCATTCCTAGCGGGGGAGTACACGCAGTATTTT.